Following are 21 T cell receptor beta chains from one sample sequenced in a study of cytomegalovirus exposure and HLA in healthy donors. Use of 60 Vbeta and 13 Jbeta primers characterized the PCR. Some clones are missing from TCRdb's copy, which holds only in-frame ones; the method was immunoSEQ multiplex PCR. The table includes roughly 130,000 clones, 79% detected once. Input material: PBMCs. These receptors were obtained from a man younger than 35 in good health and CMV-seronegative.

The count of this clone is one. This chain uses TRBV6-1 with TRBJ2-1; no clear D gene. Trimming cost V 2 bases and J 4 bases, with 9 bases left between them. The CDR3 totals 14 residues. Per the germline V gene, CDR1 is MNHNS and CDR2 is SASEGT. This chain's CDR3 is CASSESRSYNEQFF. The CDR3 coding sequence is TGTGCCAGCAGTGAATCCCGGTCTTACAATGAGCAGTTCTTC.

J is TRBJ2-3 and V is TRBV5-1; tentatively, D is TRBD1 (7 bases). The CDR3 is made up of 14 amino acids. Deletions cut 6 bases from V and 6 bases from J, with 17 bases between. Germline-derived CDR1 and CDR2 are SGHRS and YFSETQ. The CDR3 region has the DNA TGCGCCAGCACTCCGGGAGAACAGGGGGATACGCAGTATTTT. Its translation: CASTPGEQGDTQYF.

This clone was picked up one time. The V and J genes are TRBV15 and TRBJ1-1, with D perhaps TRBD1 (6 bases). CDR1 is LNHNV and CDR2 is YYDKDF in the germline V gene (reference sequence). The V end lost 3 bases, the J end lost 2 bases, and 13 bases lay between the germline ends. The CDR3 has 15 residues. CDR3 sequence: CATSSPIRGNTEAFF. The CDR3 region has the DNA TGTGCCACCAGCAGCCCTATCAGGGGAAACACTGAAGCTTTCTTT.

CDR3 region: CASSIGTLETQYF. The CDR3 coding sequence is TGTGCCAGCAGTATCGGGACTCTTGAGACCCAGTACTTC. The rearrangement joins TRBV6-6 to TRBJ2-5, with a possible D match to TRBD2 (6 bases). This CDR3 is built from 13 residues. Deletions cut 5 bases from V and 5 bases from J, with 12 bases between. Germline V gene data show CDR1 as MNHNY and CDR2 as SVGAGI (reference sequence).

The rearrangement uses TRBV20-1 and TRBJ2-5; D gene ambiguous. The DNA end favors TRBJ2-7, so the J call may be wrong. The CDR3 spans 11 residues. Germline values: CDR1 DFQATT, CDR2 SNEGSKA (reference sequence). CDR3 nucleotide sequence: TGCAGTGCCAACTACCTCTACGAGCAGTACTTC. Encoded protein: CSANYLYEQYF.

In its sample, this clone was seen a few times. V is TRBV18 and J is TRBJ2-3, with D possibly matching TRBD1 (5 bases). The CDR3 has 14 residues. V was trimmed by 3 bases and J by 4 bases, leaving 11 bases between them. CDR1 is KGHSH, CDR2 LQKENI, per germline. In DNA form, the CDR3 reads TGTGCCAGCTCACCTGGCAGGGCCCCAGATACGCAGTATTTT. It is translated as CASSPGRAPDTQYF.

CDR3 amino acids: CASSRGERYNEQFF. As DNA, the CDR3 is TGTGCCAGCAGCCGGGGGGAGCGCTACAATGAGCAGTTCTTC. The chain carries TRBV14 and TRBJ2-1, with TRBD2 as a possible D gene (6 bases). The CDR3 spans 14 residues. V was pared by 4 bases and J by 3 bases, with 10 bases between. CDR1 is SGHDN and CDR2 is FVKESK in the germline V gene.

CDR3 DNA: TGCGCCAGCAGCTTGGTGCCAGCTAACTATGGCTACACCTTC. Protein sequence: CASSLVPANYGYTF. The chain joins TRBV5-1 to TRBJ1-2; D unclear. The germline V and J ends were trimmed by 0 bases and 0 bases, with 6 bases remaining between them. CDR3 size: 14 residues. CDR1 is SGHRS, CDR2 YFSETQ, per germline.

The chain employs TRBV9 and TRBJ2-1; D is unresolved. Germline values: CDR1 SGDLS, CDR2 YYNGEE. This CDR3 region has 11 residues. The germline V and J ends were trimmed by 6 bases and 5 bases, with 6 bases remaining between them. CDR3 loop: CASTLDNEQFF. The DNA of the CDR3 is TGTGCCAGCACCCTTGACAATGAGCAGTTCTTC.

This clone showed up just once. The chain has TRBV6-5 and TRBJ2-7; D is perhaps TRBD1 (6 bases). V lost 2 bases, J lost 0 bases, and 14 bases lay in between. CDR1 MNHEY and CDR2 SVGAGI come from the germline V gene. This CDR3 region has 16 residues. This CDR3 reads CASSYRDTRISYEQYF. CDR3 coding DNA: TGTGCCAGCAGTTACCGGGACACAAGGATCTCCTACGAGCAGTACTTC.

The sample holds a few counts of this clone. The gene calls are TRBV6-5 and TRBJ1-3; D ambiguous. Between the trimmed V and J ends, which lost 6 bases and 0 bases, there was a span of 6 bases. Germline V gene sequence: CDR1 MNHEY, CDR2 SVGAGI. The CDR3 length is 13 residues. Here the CDR3 DNA reads TGTGCCAGCAGGGAGAGCTCTGGAAACACCATATATTTT. This gives the protein CASRESSGNTIYF.

The genes are TRBV11-2 and TRBJ2-3, with 7 bases identical to TRBD1. The germline gives CDR1 SGHAT, CDR2 FQNNGV. The V segment lost 2 bases and the J segment 4 bases; nucleotides outside the gene matches: 6. This CDR3 region has 15 residues. The CDR3: CASSLYRGRADTQYF. DNA of the CDR3: TGTGCCAGCAGCTTATACAGGGGACGGGCAGATACGCAGTATTTT.

In its sample, this clone was seen a few times. The gene calls are TRBV5-1 and TRBJ2-1; unclear D gene. Germline V gives CDR1 SGHRS, CDR2 YFSETQ. This CDR3 comprises 14 residues. V was shortened by 0 bases and J by 7 bases, with 11 bases between the two germline ends. CDR3 protein: CASSLATDPNEQFF. CDR3 in DNA: TGCGCCAGCAGCTTGGCCACAGACCCTAATGAGCAGTTCTTC.

The chain uses TRBV6-1 and TRBJ2-7; D is uncertain. The germline V and J ends were trimmed by 5 bases and 3 bases, with 5 bases remaining between them. This CDR3 comprises 11 residues. Germline assignment: CDR1 MNHNS and CDR2 SASEGT. CDR3 protein: CASSINYEQYV. CDR3 DNA: TGTGCCAGCAGTATAAACTACGAGCAGTACGTC.

This rearrangement joins TRBV4-2 to TRBJ1-3, with 9 bases that match TRBD1. Germline CDR1 reads LGHNA; CDR2 reads YNFKEQ. The CDR3 is made up of 16 amino acids. V shed 4 bases and J 3 bases; nucleotides not matched to a gene: 7. The CDR3 spells CASSPIGDRDGNTIYF. CDR3 nucleotides: TGTGCCAGCAGCCCCATTGGGGACAGGGATGGAAACACCATATATTTT.

The sample holds one count of this clone. CDR3 sequence reads: CASSEYESQYF. CDR3 nucleotide sequence: TGTGCCAGCAGTGAATACGAGTCCCAGTACTTC. The genes are TRBV25-1 and TRBJ2-7; D is unresolved. CDR1 and CDR2 (germline): MGHDK, SYGVNS. The CDR3 runs to 11 residues. V lost 0 bases to trimming and J lost 10 bases, with 7 bases between them.

This clone was counted a single time. This chain connects TRBV5-1 to TRBJ1-1; 7 nucleotides agree with TRBD1. The germline V gene has CDR1 SGHRS and CDR2 YFSETQ. This CDR3 region has 15 residues. The J segment lost 4 bases and the V segment lost 0 bases, leaving 6 bases of the junction unmatched. The CDR3 reads CASSLALTGSTEAFF. The CDR3 coding sequence is TGCGCCAGCAGCTTGGCATTGACAGGGAGCACTGAAGCTTTCTTT.

The chain uses TRBV5-1 and TRBJ2-1; a possible D gene is TRBD2 (6 bases). This CDR3 is built from 15 residues. V shed 5 bases and J shed 5 bases, with 17 bases lying between them. Germline V gene data show CDR1 as SGHRS and CDR2 as YFSETQ. In nucleotides, the CDR3 is TGCGCCAGCAGAACCCTCCCGGGACTCCACAATGAGCAGTTCTTC. Amino acids: CASRTLPGLHNEQFF.

The chain has TRBV5-5 and TRBJ2-7; 9 nucleotides align to TRBD2. Germline V CDR1 and CDR2: SGHKS, YYEKEE (reference sequence). The length of the CDR3 is 13 residues. The ends lost 3 bases at V and 3 bases at J; junction bases unmatched: 1. CDR3 amino acids: CASSSTSGYEQYF. The CDR3 DNA reads as TGTGCCAGCAGCTCGACTAGCGGCTACGAGCAGTACTTC.

The CDR3 DNA sequence: TGTGCCAGCAGCTTGGGACAGGGGGCCCTAAGCTCCTACAATGAGCAGTTCTTC. This codes for CASSLGQGALSSYNEQFF. The chain is built from TRBV5-8 and TRBJ2-1; 10 bases agree with TRBD1. V lost 0 bases to trimming and J lost 0 bases; unmatched junction nucleotides: 6. Germline V gene lookup returns CDR1 SGHTS and CDR2 YDEGEE. The CDR3 covers 18 residues.

J is TRBJ2-1 and V is TRBV9, with 7 bases aligning to TRBD2. V lost 1 base to trimming and J lost 8 bases; unmatched junction nucleotides: 12. The CDR3 runs to 16 residues. CDR1 is SGDLS and CDR2 is YYNGEE in the germline V gene. The DNA of the CDR3 is TGTGCCAGCAGCGTATCTCAAGCGCCCGCGGGAGATGAGCAGTTCTTC. It yields the protein CASSVSQAPAGDEQFF. Using reference TRBV9 and TRBJ2-1 for the parts outside the CDR3, the full variable domain is DSGVTQTPKHLITATGQRVTLRCSPRSGDLSVYWYQQSLDQGLQFLIQYYNGEERAKGNILERFSAQQFPDLHSELNLSSLELGDSALYFCASSVSQAPAGDEQFFGPGTRLTVL.